This TCR beta chain was sequenced in a study of spatial heterogeneity in lung cancer. Using its own MiXCR run on the 5' RACE reads, TCRdb lists one record per CDR3 protein. The sample records about 23,000 distinct CDR3 sequences, about 4.3% being singletons. This clonotype has more than one count but fewer than ten. Time point specified: sample taken at primary tumor resection. The CDR3 runs 15 residues. The V segment lost 8 bases and the J segment 3 bases; nucleotides outside the gene matches: 13. The germline gives CDR1 LGHDT, CDR2 YNNKEL (reference sequence). The source was PBMCs, collected at surgery. The TCR comes from a male donor with early-stage non-small cell lung cancer. This chain joins TRBV3-1 and TRBJ2-7; 7 bases map to TRBD1. The CDR3 DNA sequence: TGTGCCAGCTGCCTAATGGGACAGCGGATCTACGAGCAGTACTTC. Translation gives CASCLMGQRIYEQYF.